This TCR beta chain was identified in a study of cytomegalovirus exposure and HLA in healthy donors. The study's findings and limits: The authors listed some 150 TCR beta chains as cytomegalovirus-associated. Whilst most TCR sequences proved rare, a subset of public TCRs occurred across many donors. In an earlier analysis, about 87% or about 30%: the productive usage of most TCR beta V segments.

13 Jbeta primers and 60 Vbeta primers were used for the PCR. The authors' processing: Around 76 million unique TCR beta chains, roughly 10 million shared, were counted in a later analysis. Profiling relied on immunoSEQ multiplex PCR, and the TCRdb table lists in-frame clones only, not all of them. Clonal size and the V and J genes are those of that table, whereas D and trimming came from the DNA. The sample records approximately 190,000 clones, more than 80% being singletons. CDR1 is MNHEY, CDR2 SVGAGI, per germline. This CDR3 contains 15 residues. V was clipped by 0 bases and J by 2 bases; unmatched bases: 2. Concerning this clone: Its antigen is currently unknown.

This sequence originates from a woman between 45 and 60 years old in good health and CMV-seropositive. The chain carries TRBV6-5 and TRBJ1-2, with 8 bases lining up with TRBD1. The specimen sequenced was PBMCs. The CDR3 here is CASSYSQGANYGYTF. For the CDR3, the DNA is TGTGCCAGCAGTTACTCGCAGGGGGCCAACTATGGCTACACCTTC.